This T cell receptor (beta chain) came from a study of T cell changes during pregnancy in multiple sclerosis. Some clones are missing from TCRdb's copy, which holds only in-frame ones; the method was immunoSEQ multiplex PCR. In the table there are about 46,000 clones, around 90% of which are singletons. Trimming removed 2 bases at V and 4 bases at J, with 15 bases between. Looked up from germline, CDR1 is MNHNY and CDR2 is SVGAGI (reference sequence). This CDR3 has 15 amino acids. The source material was CD8+ T cells from peripheral blood mononuclear cells, sampled after pregnancy. This chain connects TRBV6-6 to TRBJ2-7, with D maybe TRBD1 (5 bases). The receptor was derived from a female donor with multiple sclerosis, enrolled in a pregnancy study. DNA of the CDR3: TGTGCCAGCAGTTACACGTTAGACAGCCCTTACGAGCAGTACTTC. Amino acid sequence: CASSYTLDSPYEQYF.